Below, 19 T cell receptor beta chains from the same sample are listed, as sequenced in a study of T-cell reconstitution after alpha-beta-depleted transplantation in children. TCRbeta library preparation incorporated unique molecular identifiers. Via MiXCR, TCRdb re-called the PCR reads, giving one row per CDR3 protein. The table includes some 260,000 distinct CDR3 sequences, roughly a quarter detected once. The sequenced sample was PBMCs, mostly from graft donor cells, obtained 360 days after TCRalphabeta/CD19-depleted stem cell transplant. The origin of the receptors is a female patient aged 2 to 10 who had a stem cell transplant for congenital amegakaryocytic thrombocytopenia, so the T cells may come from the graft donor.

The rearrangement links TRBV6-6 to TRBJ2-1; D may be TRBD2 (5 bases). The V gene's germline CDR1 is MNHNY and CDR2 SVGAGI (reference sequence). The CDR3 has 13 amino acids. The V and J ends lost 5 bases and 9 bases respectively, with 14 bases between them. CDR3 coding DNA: TGTGCCAGCAGTAAATGGGAGCTCGGTGAGCAGTTCTTC. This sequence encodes CASSKWELGEQFF.

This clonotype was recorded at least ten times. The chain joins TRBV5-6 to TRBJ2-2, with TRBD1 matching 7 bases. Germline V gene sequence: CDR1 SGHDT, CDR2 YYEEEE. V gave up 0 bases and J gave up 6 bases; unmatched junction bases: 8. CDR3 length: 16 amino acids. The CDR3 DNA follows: TGTGCCAGCAGCTTGGTCTCGACAGGGTTGGCCGGGGAGCTGTTTTTT. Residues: CASSLVSTGLAGELFF.

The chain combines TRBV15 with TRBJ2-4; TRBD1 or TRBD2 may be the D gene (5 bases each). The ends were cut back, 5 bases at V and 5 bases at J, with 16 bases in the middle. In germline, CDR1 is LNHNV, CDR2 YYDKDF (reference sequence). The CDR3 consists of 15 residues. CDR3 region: CATSEGRRPQNIQYF. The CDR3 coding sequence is TGTGCCACCAGCGAGGGGCGGAGGCCTCAAAACATTCAGTACTTC.

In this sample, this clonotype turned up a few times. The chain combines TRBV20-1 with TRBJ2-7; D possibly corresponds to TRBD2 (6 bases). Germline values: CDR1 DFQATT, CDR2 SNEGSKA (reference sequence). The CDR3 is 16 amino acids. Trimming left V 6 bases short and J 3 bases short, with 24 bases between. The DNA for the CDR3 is TGCAGTGCCCGGCGACCTAGCGACAGTTATGGCTACGAGCAGTACTTC. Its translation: CSARRPSDSYGYEQYF.

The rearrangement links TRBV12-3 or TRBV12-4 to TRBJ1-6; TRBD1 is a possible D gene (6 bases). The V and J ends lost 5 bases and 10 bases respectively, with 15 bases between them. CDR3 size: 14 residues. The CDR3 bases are TGTGCCAGCAGTCTCGGGACAAAGAGGTCACCCCTCCACTTT. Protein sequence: CASSLGTKRSPLHF.

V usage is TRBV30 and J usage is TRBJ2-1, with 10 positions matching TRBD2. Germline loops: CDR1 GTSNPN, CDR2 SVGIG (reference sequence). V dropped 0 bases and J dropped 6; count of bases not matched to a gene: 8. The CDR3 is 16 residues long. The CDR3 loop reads CAWSVGAGGPINEQFF. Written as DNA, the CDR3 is TGTGCCTGGAGTGTGGGAGCGGGAGGGCCGATCAATGAGCAGTTCTTC.

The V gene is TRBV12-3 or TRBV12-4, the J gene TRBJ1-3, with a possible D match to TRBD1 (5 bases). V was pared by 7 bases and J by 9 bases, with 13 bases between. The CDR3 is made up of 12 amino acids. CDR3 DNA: TGTGCCAGCAATATCCACGGGGGCACCATATATTTT. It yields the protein CASNIHGGTIYF.

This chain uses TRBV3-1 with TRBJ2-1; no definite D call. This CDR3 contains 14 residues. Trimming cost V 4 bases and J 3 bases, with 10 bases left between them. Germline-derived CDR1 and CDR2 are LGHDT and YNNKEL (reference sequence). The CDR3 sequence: CASSLTTYYNEQFF. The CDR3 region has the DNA TGTGCCAGCAGCCTCACTACCTACTACAATGAGCAGTTCTTC.

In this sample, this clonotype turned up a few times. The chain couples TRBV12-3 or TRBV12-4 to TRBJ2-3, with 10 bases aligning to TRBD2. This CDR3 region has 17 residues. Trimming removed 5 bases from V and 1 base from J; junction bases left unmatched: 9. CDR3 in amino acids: CASSQDRLAGGTDTQYF. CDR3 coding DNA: TGTGCCAGCAGTCAGGACAGGCTAGCGGGAGGCACAGATACGCAGTATTTT.

In nucleotides, the CDR3 is TGCAGTGCCGGAGGGACTAGCGGGGATCCATACGAGCAGTACTTC. This encodes CSAGGTSGDPYEQYF. V is TRBV20-1 and J is TRBJ2-7, with 13 positions matching TRBD2. The CDR3 loop spans 15 amino acids. V trimming: 6 bases; J trimming: 4 bases; junction bases outside the gene matches: 9. Germline V gene sequence: CDR1 DFQATT, CDR2 SNEGSKA (reference sequence).

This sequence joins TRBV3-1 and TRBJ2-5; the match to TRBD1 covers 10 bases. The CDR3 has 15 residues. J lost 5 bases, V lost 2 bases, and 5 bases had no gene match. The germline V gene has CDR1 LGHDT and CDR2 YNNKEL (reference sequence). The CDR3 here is CASSQTTGGFETQYF. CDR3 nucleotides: TGTGCCAGCAGCCAAACGACAGGGGGCTTTGAGACCCAGTACTTC.

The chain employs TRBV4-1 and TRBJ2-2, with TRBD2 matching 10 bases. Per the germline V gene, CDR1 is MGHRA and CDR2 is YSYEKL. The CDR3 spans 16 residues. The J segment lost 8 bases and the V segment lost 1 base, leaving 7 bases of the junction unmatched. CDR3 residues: CASSQGAGGPGGELFF. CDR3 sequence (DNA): TGCGCCAGCAGCCAAGGAGCGGGGGGGCCGGGTGGGGAGCTGTTTTTT.

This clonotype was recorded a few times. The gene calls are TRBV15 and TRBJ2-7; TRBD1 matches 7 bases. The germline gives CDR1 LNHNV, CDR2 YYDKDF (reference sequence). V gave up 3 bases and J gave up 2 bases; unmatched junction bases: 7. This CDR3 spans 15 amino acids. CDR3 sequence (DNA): TGTGCCACCAGCAGTTACAGGGGTAGTACCTACGAGCAGTACTTC. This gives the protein CATSSYRGSTYEQYF.

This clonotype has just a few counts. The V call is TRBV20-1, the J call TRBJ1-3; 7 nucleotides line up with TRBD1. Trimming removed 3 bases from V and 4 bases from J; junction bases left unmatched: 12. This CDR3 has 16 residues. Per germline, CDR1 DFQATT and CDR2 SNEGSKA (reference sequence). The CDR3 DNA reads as TGCAGTGCTAGGCCCCTGACAGGGAGCGCGGGAAACACCATATATTTT. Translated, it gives CSARPLTGSAGNTIYF.

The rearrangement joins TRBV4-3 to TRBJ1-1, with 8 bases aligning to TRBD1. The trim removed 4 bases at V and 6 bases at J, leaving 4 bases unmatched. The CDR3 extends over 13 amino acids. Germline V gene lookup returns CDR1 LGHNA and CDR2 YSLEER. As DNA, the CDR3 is TGCGCCAGCAGCCGCCTACAGGGGGCTGAAGCTTTCTTT. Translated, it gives CASSRLQGAEAFF.

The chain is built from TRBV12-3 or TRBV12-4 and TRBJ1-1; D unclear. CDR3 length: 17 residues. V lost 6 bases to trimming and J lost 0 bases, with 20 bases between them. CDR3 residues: CASSPLARYHMNTEAFF. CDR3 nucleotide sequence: TGTGCCAGCAGCCCTCTCGCGAGGTACCACATGAACACTGAAGCTTTCTTT.

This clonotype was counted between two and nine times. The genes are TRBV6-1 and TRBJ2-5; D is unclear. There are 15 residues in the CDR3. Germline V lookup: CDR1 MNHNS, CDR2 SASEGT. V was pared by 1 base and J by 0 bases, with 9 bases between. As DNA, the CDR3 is TGTGCCAGCAGTGAAGTCTGGGGAAACCAAGAGACCCAGTACTTC. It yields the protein CASSEVWGNQETQYF.

The CDR3 spells CASSYEAGGGDTQYF. As DNA, the CDR3 is TGTGCCAGCAGTTACGAAGCGGGAGGGGGTGATACGCAGTATTTT. The V call is TRBV6-5, the J call TRBJ2-3; 10 bases line up with TRBD2. V was clipped by 2 bases and J by 6 bases; unmatched bases: 5. The germline V gene encodes CDR1 MNHEY and CDR2 SVGAGI. The CDR3 spans 15 residues.

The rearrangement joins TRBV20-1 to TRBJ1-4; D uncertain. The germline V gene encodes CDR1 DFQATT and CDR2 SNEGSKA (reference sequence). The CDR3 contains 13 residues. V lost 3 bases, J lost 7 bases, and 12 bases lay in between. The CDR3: CSASYEWVEKLFF. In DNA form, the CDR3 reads TGCAGTGCTAGTTACGAGTGGGTTGAAAAACTGTTTTTT.